This T cell receptor (beta chain) is drawn from a study of blood T cell repertoires in COVID-19. Per germline, CDR1 LNHDA and CDR2 SQIVND (reference sequence). The CDR3 has 15 residues. Losses at the gene ends were 3 bases for V and 4 bases for J; bases not matched to a gene: 6. Generated by immunoSEQ multiplex PCR, the TCRdb table keeps only in-frame clones and is missing some. The sample consists of under 300,000 clones, more than 75% of them appearing once. The sequencing sample was made of PBMCs or T cells enriched from blood (not recorded which). This clonotype originated in a woman in her fifties or sixties who had been exposed to COVID-19. The chain uses TRBV19 and TRBJ1-2; 9 bases are a match to TRBD1. Written as DNA, the CDR3 is TGTGCCAGTAGTATTGGGACAGGGAGGGTCTATGGCTACACCTTC. Its translation: CASSIGTGRVYGYTF.